A selection of T cell receptor beta chains follows, all from one sample in a study of blood T cell repertoires in COVID-19. Repertoires were generated with immunoSEQ multiplex PCR, while TCRdb's copy carries only in-frame clones and drops some. The profile shows tens of thousands of clones, 78% of them singletons. The sample comprised peripheral blood. These receptors were collected from a man in his 60s with acute or convalescent COVID-19. CDR3s include the opening cysteine and the closing phenylalanine or tryptophan. Each record gives: D gene, V gene, J gene, clone size, CDR3 protein, CDR3 DNA. A D gene is named only where the DNA matches it firmly. A clone size is listed for some rows: how often the clone was seen (once, few, many), or a class if it is expanded.

D: NA
V: TRBV21-1
J: TRBJ1-5
size: NA
CDR3: CASSTRTEGNQPQHF
DNA: TGTGCCAGCAGCACCCGGACAGAGGGAAATCAGCCCCAGCATTTT

D: TRBD1
V: TRBV27
J: TRBJ2-3
size: NA
CDR3: CASSPDAPGTGPTDTQYF
DNA: TGTGCCAGCAGTCCCGATGCCCCCGGGACAGGGCCCACAGATACGCAGTATTTT

D: NA
V: TRBV2
J: TRBJ1-2
size: once
CDR3: CASTGNYGYTF
DNA: TGTGCCAGCACAGGGAACTATGGCTACACCTTC

D: TRBD1
V: TRBV6-2/TRBV6-3
J: TRBJ2-1
size: NA
CDR3: CASSLDRGGGKQFF
DNA: TGTGCCAGCAGCCTGGACAGGGGTGGGGGTAAGCAGTTCTTC

D: NA
V: TRBV4-1
J: TRBJ2-7
size: NA
CDR3: CASSQQRSGSYEQYF
DNA: TGCGCCAGCAGCCAGCAACGGTCCGGCTCCTACGAGCAGTACTTC

D: TRBD1
V: TRBV9
J: TRBJ1-1
size: once
CDR3: CASSVAFLGTGGTEAFF
DNA: TGTGCCAGCAGCGTTGCTTTTCTAGGGACAGGGGGTACTGAAGCTTTCTTT

D: NA
V: TRBV29-1
J: TRBJ1-2
size: NA
CDR3: CSVEANRVGNYGYTF
DNA: TGCAGCGTTGAAGCTAACAGGGTCGGTAACTATGGCTACACCTTC

D: NA
V: TRBV5-5
J: TRBJ2-7
size: NA
CDR3: CASSLATGSFYEQYF
DNA: TGTGCCAGCAGCTTGGCAACGGGAAGCTTCTACGAGCAGTACTTC

D: TRBD2
V: TRBV6-1
J: TRBJ2-7
size: NA
CDR3: CASSEGAGGVAEQYF
DNA: TGTGCCAGCAGTGAAGGAGCGGGAGGAGTGGCCGAGCAGTACTTC

D: NA
V: TRBV21-1
J: TRBJ2-5
size: NA
CDR3: CASSKKGQEIETQYF
DNA: TGTGCCAGCAGCAAAAAAGGACAGGAGATAGAGACCCAGTACTTC

D: NA
V: TRBV12-3/TRBV12-4
J: TRBJ1-5
size: few
CDR3: CASSRGDQPQHF
DNA: TGTGCCAGCAGCAGGGGAGATCAGCCCCAGCATTTT

D: TRBD1
V: TRBV5-6
J: TRBJ2-2
size: NA
CDR3: CASRQSVTGAVTGELFF
DNA: TGTGCCAGCAGGCAGTCCGTTACAGGGGCCGTCACCGGGGAGCTGTTTTTT

D: NA
V: TRBV2
J: TRBJ1-2
size: many
CDR3: CASQQEGLGGYTF
DNA: TGTGCCAGTCAACAGGAGGGGTTGGGTGGCTACACCTTC

D: TRBD1
V: TRBV18
J: TRBJ2-7
size: NA
CDR3: CASSPRQGYGYEQYF
DNA: TGTGCCAGCTCACCCCGACAGGGGTATGGCTACGAGCAGTACTTC

D: TRBD1
V: TRBV28
J: TRBJ1-2
size: once
CDR3: CASSVTGAPSYRYTF
DNA: TGTGCCAGCAGTGTGACAGGGGCCCCCTCTTATCGCTACACCTTC

D: TRBD2
V: TRBV11-2
J: TRBJ2-1
size: NA
CDR3: CASSLGPGLAGGNEQFF
DNA: TGTGCCAGCAGCTTAGGCCCGGGACTAGCGGGAGGCAATGAGCAGTTCTTC

D: NA
V: TRBV6-5
J: TRBJ1-6
size: NA
CDR3: CASSYRQATIGSPLHF
DNA: TGTGCCAGCAGTTACAGGCAGGCAACGATAGGATCACCCCTCCACTTT

D: NA
V: TRBV12-3/TRBV12-4
J: TRBJ1-1
size: NA
CDR3: CASRTRGEAFF
DNA: TGTGCCAGCAGAACCCGGGGGGAAGCTTTCTTT

D: NA
V: TRBV10-3
J: TRBJ1-2
size: NA
CDR3: CAISADRPAGGYTF
DNA: TGTGCCATCAGTGCGGACCGCCCTGCGGGTGGCTACACCTTC

D: TRBD2
V: TRBV6-5
J: TRBJ2-1
size: NA
CDR3: CASTIAGGSRNEQFF
DNA: TGTGCCAGCACTATAGCGGGAGGGTCTAGAAATGAGCAGTTCTTC

D: TRBD1
V: TRBV6-5
J: TRBJ2-3
size: once
CDR3: CASGGTGGDTQYF
DNA: TGTGCCAGCGGAGGGACAGGGGGAGATACGCAGTATTTT

D: NA
V: TRBV9
J: TRBJ1-2
size: NA
CDR3: CASSSGGQVLGYGYTF
DNA: TGTGCCAGCAGCTCCGGGGGGCAGGTATTGGGCTATGGCTACACCTTC

D: NA
V: TRBV5-8
J: TRBJ1-5
size: NA
CDR3: CASRGTSGQPQHF
DNA: TGTGCCAGCCGAGGGACATCTGGTCAGCCCCAGCATTTT

D: TRBD2
V: TRBV27
J: TRBJ2-3
size: NA
CDR3: CASSWGLAGGPDTQYF
DNA: TGTGCCAGCAGCTGGGGACTAGCGGGAGGGCCAGATACGCAGTATTTT

D: TRBD2
V: TRBV7-9
J: TRBJ2-1
size: NA
CDR3: CASSRGAGLIYNEQFF
DNA: TGTGCCAGCAGCCGGGGAGCGGGACTAATTTACAATGAGCAGTTCTTC

D: NA
V: TRBV12-3/TRBV12-4
J: TRBJ2-7
size: NA
CDR3: CASSLRSEQYF
DNA: TGTGCCAGCAGTTTAAGGAGCGAGCAGTACTTC

D: NA
V: TRBV7-8
J: TRBJ1-1
size: NA
CDR3: CASSLSPGGTEAFF
DNA: TGTGCCAGCAGCTTATCCCCGGGGGGCACTGAAGCTTTCTTT

D: TRBD1
V: TRBV3-1/TRBV3-2
J: TRBJ2-7
size: NA
CDR3: CASSQAGGGAASYEQYF
DNA: TGTGCCAGCAGCCAAGCAGGGGGCGGCGCGGCATCCTACGAGCAGTACTTC

D: TRBD1
V: TRBV11-3
J: TRBJ2-7
size: NA
CDR3: CASSLGQTYEQYF
DNA: TGTGCCAGCAGCTTGGGACAGACCTACGAGCAGTACTTC

D: NA
V: TRBV11-3
J: TRBJ1-5
size: NA
CDR3: CASSSAGNQPQHF
DNA: TGTGCCAGCAGCTCGGCGGGGAATCAGCCCCAGCATTTT

D: NA
V: TRBV3-1/TRBV3-2
J: TRBJ1-1
size: NA
CDR3: CASSQPTGGSEAFF
DNA: TGTGCCAGCAGCCAACCCACGGGGGGATCTGAAGCTTTCTTT

D: TRBD2
V: TRBV24-1
J: TRBJ2-7
size: NA
CDR3: CATSDPRASGRVEQYF
DNA: TGTGCCACCAGTGATCCTCGGGCTAGCGGGAGGGTTGAGCAGTACTTC

D: NA
V: TRBV27
J: TRBJ2-7
size: NA
CDR3: CASSLRRAYEQYF
DNA: TGTGCCAGCAGTTTAAGGAGGGCTTACGAGCAGTACTTC

D: NA
V: TRBV5-1
J: TRBJ2-1
size: NA
CDR3: CASSPGLAEYNEQFF
DNA: TGCGCCAGCAGCCCCGGGCTAGCAGAGTACAATGAGCAGTTCTTC

D: TRBD1
V: TRBV27
J: TRBJ1-1
size: NA
CDR3: CASSLNNLQGVRTEAFF
DNA: TGTGCCAGCAGTTTAAATAATCTACAGGGGGTTAGAACTGAAGCTTTCTTT

D: TRBD1
V: TRBV6-5
J: TRBJ1-5
size: NA
CDR3: CASSYGTGGNQPQHF
DNA: TGTGCCAGCAGTTACGGCACAGGGGGCAATCAGCCCCAGCATTTT

D: TRBD1
V: TRBV6-5
J: TRBJ2-7
size: once
CDR3: CASSYRDRGTYEQYF
DNA: TGTGCCAGCAGTTACCGGGACAGGGGAACCTACGAGCAGTACTTC

D: NA
V: TRBV28
J: TRBJ1-6
size: NA
CDR3: CASSYQIPTAPLHF
DNA: TGTGCCAGCAGTTACCAAATTCCCACGGCACCCCTCCACTTT

D: TRBD1
V: TRBV10-3
J: TRBJ2-1
size: NA
CDR3: CAISGAGGSYNEQFF
DNA: TGTGCCATCAGTGGGGCAGGGGGCTCCTACAATGAGCAGTTCTTC

D: NA
V: TRBV24-1
J: TRBJ2-3
size: NA
CDR3: CATSDAFSGSTDTQYF
DNA: TGTGCCACCAGTGATGCCTTCTCGGGGAGCACAGATACGCAGTATTTT